These 28 T cell receptor beta chains came from one sample sequenced in a study of identical twins. A single record per CDR3 protein comes from TCRdb applying MiXCR to the 5' RACE reads. The sample lists about 530,000 distinct CDR3 sequences, 13% to 15% seen once, with roughly 0.42% in the top ten. These data are also associated with another study on yellow fever vaccine responses in identical twins.

The sequenced material came from CD4+ T cells sorted from blood. The receptors stem from a woman aged 18-29 years in good health.

This clonotype was found a few times. This chain joins TRBV5-1 and TRBJ1-6; 8 bases fit TRBD1. The germline CDR1 and CDR2 sequences are SGHRS and YFSETQ. This CDR3 has 15 residues. The V segment lost 2 bases and the J segment 5 bases; nucleotides outside the gene matches: 3. The CDR3 is CASSFGDRNNSPLHF. The CDR3 nucleotides are TGCGCCAGCAGCTTCGGGGACAGGAATAATTCACCCCTCCACTTT.

This clonotype turned up a few times. The chain employs TRBV5-1 and TRBJ2-1; D unclear. Trimming removed 1 base from V and 5 bases from J, with 7 bases in between. The CDR3 length is 13 residues. Germline CDR1 SGHRS, CDR2 YFSETQ. The CDR3 nucleotides are TGCGCCAGCAGCTTGACAGCCCACAATGAGCAGTTCTTC. This codes for CASSLTAHNEQFF.

The V call is TRBV5-1, the J call TRBJ2-5, with TRBD2 identical over 10 bases. The CDR3 consists of 13 residues. Germline V gives CDR1 SGHRS, CDR2 YFSETQ. Trimming removed 6 bases from V and 2 bases from J; junction bases left unmatched: 1. DNA of the CDR3: TGCGCCAGCAAACTAGCGGGACAAGAGACCCAGTACTTC. Translation: CASKLAGQETQYF.

This clonotype occurred many times. The chain combines TRBV4-2 with TRBJ2-5, with D hard to call. The CDR3 runs 14 residues. The germline CDR1 and CDR2 sequences are LGHNA and YNFKEQ. V lost 0 bases, J lost 0 bases, and 5 bases lay in between. CDR3 coding DNA: TGTGCCAGCAGCCAAGAGTCCTACCAAGAGACCCAGTACTTC. Translated, it gives CASSQESYQETQYF.

The rearrangement uses TRBV10-2 and TRBJ2-1, with D perhaps TRBD1 (6 bases). Trimming removed 4 bases at V and 2 bases at J, with 12 bases between. This CDR3 has 15 residues. Germline V gene data show CDR1 as WSHSY and CDR2 as SAAADI. The CDR3 DNA is TGCGCCAGCAGTGTTACAGGGCCCCCCTACAATGAGCAGTTCTTC. This codes for CASSVTGPPYNEQFF.

The chain carries TRBV5-6 and TRBJ2-5; weak D call: TRBD1 (5 bases). V was cut by 3 bases and J by 3 bases, with 12 bases left in between. Germline CDR1 and CDR2: SGHDT and YYEEEE. The CDR3 has 14 residues. The chain's CDR3 is CASSWERGEETQYF. The DNA for the CDR3 is TGTGCCAGCAGCTGGGAAAGGGGTGAAGAGACCCAGTACTTC.

The chain has TRBV27 and TRBJ2-7, with 7 nucleotides matching TRBD2. V dropped 6 bases and J dropped 6; count of bases not matched to a gene: 8. Looked up from germline, CDR1 is MNHEY and CDR2 is SMNVEV (reference sequence). The length of the CDR3 is 13 residues. The chain's CDR3 is CASRSPGRVEQYV. The CDR3 region has the DNA TGTGCCAGCAGATCCCCAGGGAGGGTCGAGCAGTACGTC.

The CDR3 DNA is TGCGCCAGCAGTCGGCAGGGGGGGGACGGGGAGCTGTTTTTT. This encodes CASSRQGGDGELFF. The chain recombines TRBV10-1 with TRBJ2-2; D might be TRBD1 or TRBD2, each matching 7 bases. Trimming cost V 5 bases and J 7 bases, with 14 bases left between them. This CDR3 spans 14 amino acids. The germline V gene has CDR1 WNHNN and CDR2 SYGVQD (reference sequence).

This clonotype was observed a handful of times. The chain is built from TRBV27 and TRBJ2-1; D possibly matches TRBD1 or TRBD2 (6 bases each). Looked up from germline, CDR1 is MNHEY and CDR2 is SMNVEV (reference sequence). The length of the CDR3 is 15 residues. Deletions cut 8 bases from V and 10 bases from J, with 24 bases between. In nucleotides, the CDR3 is TGTGCCAGCCAGAGAGAGGGCCCGGGGGCGTCCGAGCAGTTCTTC. Its protein product is CASQREGPGASEQFF.

The chain combines TRBV6-1 with TRBJ2-7; D possibly corresponds to TRBD2 (6 bases). Deletions cut 2 bases from V and 2 bases from J, with 16 bases between. This CDR3 spans 16 amino acids. Germline loops: CDR1 MNHNS, CDR2 SASEGT. The CDR3 DNA follows: TGTGCCAGCAGTGAATGGGGTAGCGGAACAACCTACGAGCAGTACTTC. As protein: CASSEWGSGTTYEQYF.

This chain uses TRBV11-1 with TRBJ2-6, with TRBD1 matching 7 bases. With 1 base clipped from V and 1 base from J, the junction kept 13 bases outside the gene matches. Germline CDR1 and CDR2: SGHAT and FQDESV (reference sequence). The length of the CDR3 is 20 residues. The chain's CDR3 is CASSLGPRDSLTSGANVLTF. In nucleotides, the CDR3 is TGTGCCAGCAGCTTAGGGCCCCGGGACAGCCTTACTTCTGGGGCCAACGTCCTGACTTTC. Looking up the rest from reference TRBV11-1 and TRBJ2-6 gives the full variable domain: EAEVAQSPRYKITEKSQAVAFWCDPISGHATLYWYRQILGQGPELLVQFQDESVVDDSQLPKDRFSAERLKGVDSTLKIQPAELGDSAMYLCASSLGPRDSLTSGANVLTFGAGSRLTVL.

The chain recombines TRBV28 with TRBJ2-2; 12 bases match TRBD2. The CDR3 contains 17 residues. The V and J ends lost 6 bases and 0 bases, in that order; junction bases with no gene match: 5. Germline V gives CDR1 MDHEN, CDR2 SYDVKM. The CDR3 sequence: CASRGLAGRANTGELFF. Here the CDR3 DNA reads TGTGCCAGCAGGGGACTAGCGGGCCGCGCGAACACCGGGGAGCTGTTTTTT.

V and J are TRBV12-3 or TRBV12-4 and TRBJ2-5, with 7 bases that match TRBD2. CDR3 length equals 13 residues. V gave up 7 bases and J gave up 7 bases; unmatched junction bases: 9. CDR3 DNA: TGTGCCAGCACGGTGGTCCGCGGGGGGACCCAGTACTTC. It specifies CASTVVRGGTQYF.

The chain uses TRBV5-1 and TRBJ1-6; TRBD1 might be the D (5 bases). The V gene lost 4 bases and the J gene lost 0 bases, with 11 bases spanning the gap. Germline loops: CDR1 SGHRS, CDR2 YFSETQ. The CDR3 consists of 16 residues. This chain's CDR3 is CASSQGQGSYNSPLHF. In DNA, the CDR3 is TGCGCCAGCAGCCAGGGCCAGGGCTCCTATAATTCACCCCTCCACTTT.

The chain uses TRBV11-3 and TRBJ2-7, with 10 bases identical to TRBD2. Germline CDR1 and CDR2: SGHNT and YENEEA. Trimming at V came to 5 bases and at J to 7 bases, leaving 5 bases not matched to a gene. The CDR3 extends over 13 amino acids. Written as DNA, the CDR3 is TGTGCCAGCAGCAGAGGACTAGCGGTTGAGCAGTACTTC. The encoded protein is CASSRGLAVEQYF.

This clonotype turned up a few times. This chain joins TRBV9 and TRBJ2-1; D perhaps matches TRBD1 (6 bases). Germline loops: CDR1 SGDLS, CDR2 YYNGEE. V gave up 4 bases and J gave up 9 bases, with 20 bases separating them. The CDR3 contains 15 residues. The CDR3 region has the DNA TGTGCCAGCAGCCGCGGGCCAGGGGTGGAGGCTGAGCAGTTCTTC. Amino acid sequence: CASSRGPGVEAEQFF.

The genes are TRBV7-2 and TRBJ2-7; D is possibly TRBD2 (6 bases). Germline CDR1 and CDR2: SGHTA and FQGNSA. Trimming took 8 bases from V and 0 from J, leaving 14 bases between them. CDR3 length equals 14 residues. CDR3 sequence reads: CASLNGGASYEQYF. CDR3 DNA sequence: TGTGCCAGCCTCAACGGCGGGGCCTCCTACGAGCAGTACTTC. Full variable domain (outside the CDR3, taken from reference TRBV7-2 and TRBJ2-7): GAGVSQSPSNKVTEKGKDVELRCDPISGHTALYWYRQSLGQGLEFLIYFQGNSAPDKSGLPSDRFSAERTGGSVSTLTIQRTQQEDSAVYLCASLNGGASYEQYFGPGTRLTVT.

A few counts support this clonotype. The rearrangement joins TRBV28 to TRBJ1-5; D gene uncertain. The CDR3 length is 15 residues. V gave up 2 bases and J gave up 4 bases, with 12 bases separating them. Germline V gene data show CDR1 as MDHEN and CDR2 as SYDVKM. CDR3 region: CASSLKGLGNQPQHF. The CDR3 DNA reads TGTGCCAGCAGTTTAAAGGGTCTGGGGAATCAGCCCCAGCATTTT.

This clonotype was observed a few times. The chain combines TRBV24-1 with TRBJ2-1, with TRBD2 identical over 13 bases. Germline values: CDR1 KGHDR, CDR2 SFDVKD. Trimming cost V 0 bases and J 8 bases; bases outside gene matches: 3. The CDR3 runs to 16 residues. This chain's CDR3 is CATSDLTSGREDEQFF. In DNA, the CDR3 is TGTGCCACCAGTGATTTGACTAGCGGGAGGGAAGATGAGCAGTTCTTC.

This clonotype was observed a few times. This sequence joins TRBV24-1 and TRBJ2-1, with TRBD1 matching over 8 bases. The germline V gene encodes CDR1 KGHDR and CDR2 SFDVKD. This CDR3 is built from 16 residues. The V segment lost 5 bases and the J segment 5 bases; nucleotides outside the gene matches: 10. The DNA for the CDR3 is TGTGCCACCAGTGGGACAGGGAGGACCGGGAACAATGAGCAGTTCTTC. This gives the protein CATSGTGRTGNNEQFF.

The chain links TRBV2 to TRBJ2-1; TRBD2 matches at 10 bases. Germline CDR1 and CDR2: SNHLY and FYNNEI. This CDR3 has 15 residues. Trimming took 4 bases from V and 10 from J; bases not matched to a gene: 10. The CDR3 is CASSGLAGVAGEQFF. CDR3 nucleotides: TGTGCCAGCAGTGGGCTAGCGGGAGTAGCTGGAGAGCAGTTCTTC.

This clonotype was counted a few times. The V and J genes are TRBV12-3 or TRBV12-4 and TRBJ2-7; D may match TRBD1 or TRBD2 (6 bases each). V gave up 5 bases and J gave up 0 bases, with 11 bases separating them. The CDR3 spans 14 residues. The DNA for the CDR3 is TGTGCCAGCAGTCGCGGGACACACTCCTACGAGCAGTACTTC. It encodes CASSRGTHSYEQYF.

The gene calls are TRBV28 and TRBJ2-5, with TRBD2 identical over 10 bases. V shed 5 bases and J 2 bases; nucleotides not matched to a gene: 8. This CDR3 has 16 residues. CDR1 is MDHEN, CDR2 SYDVKM, per germline. The CDR3 sequence: CASSETAGGPQETQYF. CDR3 sequence (DNA): TGTGCCAGCAGTGAAACAGCGGGGGGGCCACAAGAGACCCAGTACTTC.

The chain joins TRBV12-3 or TRBV12-4 to TRBJ2-1, with 7 bases that match TRBD2. Unmatched junction bases numbered 5, after V lost 6 bases and J lost 6 bases. The CDR3 runs 13 residues. CDR3 protein: CASSLTSTNEQFF. The CDR3 nucleotides are TGTGCCAGCAGCCTGACTAGCACCAATGAGCAGTTCTTC.

V usage is TRBV28 and J usage is TRBJ2-4; D may match TRBD1 or TRBD2 (5 bases each). V was shortened by 4 bases and J by 2 bases, with 15 bases between the two germline ends. The CDR3 extends over 16 amino acids. Germline V gives CDR1 MDHEN, CDR2 SYDVKM. Here the CDR3 reads CASSSPGSLTKNIQYF. DNA of the CDR3: TGTGCCAGCAGTTCCCCAGGGAGTTTGACCAAAAACATTCAGTACTTC.

The V gene is TRBV21-1, the J gene TRBJ2-1. TRBV21-1 is annotated as a pseudogene. There are 16 residues in the CDR3. CDR3 in amino acids: CASSKVTGVPYNEQFF. As DNA, the CDR3 is TGTGCCAGCAGCAAAGTCACGGGAGTTCCCTACAATGAGCAGTTCTTC.

This clonotype turned up a few times. The rearrangement joins TRBV6-1 to TRBJ2-5; 13 positions agree with TRBD2. CDR3 length: 16 residues. Unmatched junction bases numbered 4, after V lost 5 bases and J lost 1 base. The germline V gene encodes CDR1 MNHNS and CDR2 SASEGT. The CDR3 is CASSLGLAGPQETQYF. CDR3 in DNA: TGTGCCAGCAGTCTGGGACTAGCGGGGCCCCAAGAGACCCAGTACTTC.

The genes are TRBV20-1 and TRBJ2-1, with 13 bases fitting TRBD2. V lost 0 bases to trimming and J lost 0 bases; unmatched junction nucleotides: 8. The CDR3 runs 19 residues. CDR1 and CDR2 from the germline V gene are DFQATT and SNEGSKA (reference sequence). CDR3 protein: CSARDPGLAGVSSYNEQFF. The CDR3 DNA sequence: TGCAGTGCTAGAGATCCCGGACTAGCGGGAGTCAGCTCCTACAATGAGCAGTTCTTC.